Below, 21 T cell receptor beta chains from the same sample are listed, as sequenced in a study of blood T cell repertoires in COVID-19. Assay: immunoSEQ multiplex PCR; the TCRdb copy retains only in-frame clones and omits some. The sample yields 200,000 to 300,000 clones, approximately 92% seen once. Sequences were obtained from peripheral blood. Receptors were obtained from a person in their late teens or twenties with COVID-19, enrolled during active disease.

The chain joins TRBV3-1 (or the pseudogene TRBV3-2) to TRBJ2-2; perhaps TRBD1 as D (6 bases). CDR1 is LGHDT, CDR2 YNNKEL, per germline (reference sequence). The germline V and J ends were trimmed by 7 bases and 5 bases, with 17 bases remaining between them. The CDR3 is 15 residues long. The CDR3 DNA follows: TGTGCCAGCAACAGCGCAGGCCAGGGGACCGGGGAGCTGTTTTTT. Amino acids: CASNSAGQGTGELFF.

In DNA form, the CDR3 reads TGCGCCAGCAGCCAAGATAGAAGCCAGGGGGCCCCCTACGAGCAGTACTTC. Translating it yields CASSQDRSQGAPYEQYF. The chain uses TRBV4-3 and TRBJ2-7; the match to TRBD1 covers 8 bases. V dropped 0 bases and J dropped 2; count of bases not matched to a gene: 9. The CDR3 has 17 residues. From germline, CDR1 is LGHNA and CDR2 YSLEER.

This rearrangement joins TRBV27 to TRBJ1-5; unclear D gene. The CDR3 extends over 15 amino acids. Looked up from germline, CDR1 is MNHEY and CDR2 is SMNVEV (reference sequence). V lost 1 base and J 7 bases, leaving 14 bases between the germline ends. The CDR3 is CASSLLAYSGQPQHF. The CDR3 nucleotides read TGTGCCAGCAGTTTATTGGCCTATAGCGGGCAGCCCCAGCATTTT.

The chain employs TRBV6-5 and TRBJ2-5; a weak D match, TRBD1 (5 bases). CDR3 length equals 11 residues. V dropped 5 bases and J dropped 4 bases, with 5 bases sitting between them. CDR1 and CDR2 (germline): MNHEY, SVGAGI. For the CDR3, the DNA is TGTGCCAGCAGTCAGGGAGAGACCCAGTACTTC. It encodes CASSQGETQYF.

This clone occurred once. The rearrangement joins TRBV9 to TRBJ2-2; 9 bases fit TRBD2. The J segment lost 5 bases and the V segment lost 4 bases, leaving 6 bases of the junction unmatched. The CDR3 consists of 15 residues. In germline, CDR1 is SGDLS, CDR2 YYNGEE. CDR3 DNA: TGTGCCAGCAGCCCGCAAGCGGGAGGAACCGGGGAGCTGTTTTTT. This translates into CASSPQAGGTGELFF.

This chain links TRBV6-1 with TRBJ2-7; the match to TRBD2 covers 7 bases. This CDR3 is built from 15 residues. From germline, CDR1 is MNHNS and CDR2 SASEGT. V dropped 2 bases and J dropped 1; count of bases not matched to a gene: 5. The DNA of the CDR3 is TGTGCCAGCAGTGAACTAGCGGATCCATCCTACGAGCAGTACTTC. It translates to CASSELADPSYEQYF.

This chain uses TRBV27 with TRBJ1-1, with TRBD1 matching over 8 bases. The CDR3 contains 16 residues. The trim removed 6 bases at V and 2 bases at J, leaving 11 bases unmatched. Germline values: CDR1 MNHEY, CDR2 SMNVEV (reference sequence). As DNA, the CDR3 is TGTGCCAGCAGCCCAGGGGGCTGGATGGGAAACACTGAAGCTTTCTTT. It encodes CASSPGGWMGNTEAFF.

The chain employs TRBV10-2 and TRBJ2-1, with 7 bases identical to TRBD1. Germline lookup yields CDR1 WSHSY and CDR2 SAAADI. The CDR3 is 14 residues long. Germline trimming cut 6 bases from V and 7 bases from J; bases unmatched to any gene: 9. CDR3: CASSPRTGPNEQFF. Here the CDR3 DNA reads TGCGCCAGCAGCCCTAGGACAGGTCCGAATGAGCAGTTCTTC.

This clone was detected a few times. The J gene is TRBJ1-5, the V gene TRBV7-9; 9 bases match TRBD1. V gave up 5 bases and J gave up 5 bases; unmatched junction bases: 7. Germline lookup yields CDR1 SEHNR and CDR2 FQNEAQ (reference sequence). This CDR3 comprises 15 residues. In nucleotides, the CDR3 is TGTGCCAGCAGCGCGACAGGGGGGTTCGATCAGCCCCAGCATTTT. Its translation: CASSATGGFDQPQHF. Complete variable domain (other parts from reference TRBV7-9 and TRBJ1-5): DTGVSQNPRHKITKRGQNVTFRCDPISEHNRLYWYRQTLGQGPEFLTYFQNEAQLEKSRLLSDRFSAERPKGSFSTLEIQRTEQGDSAMYLCASSATGGFDQPQHFGDGTRLSIL.

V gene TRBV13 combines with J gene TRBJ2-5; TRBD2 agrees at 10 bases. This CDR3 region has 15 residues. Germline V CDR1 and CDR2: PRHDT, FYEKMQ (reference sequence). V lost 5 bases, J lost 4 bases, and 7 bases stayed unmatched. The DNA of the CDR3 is TGTGCCAGCAGCCCGAGCGGGAGGGGCCCAGAGACCCAGTACTTC. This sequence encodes CASSPSGRGPETQYF.

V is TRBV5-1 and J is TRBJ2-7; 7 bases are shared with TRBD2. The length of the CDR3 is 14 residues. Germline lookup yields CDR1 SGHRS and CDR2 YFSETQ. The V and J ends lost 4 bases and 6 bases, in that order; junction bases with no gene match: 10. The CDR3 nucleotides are TGCGCCAGCAGCACAACCGGGACTACTTTCGAGCAGTACTTC. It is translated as CASSTTGTTFEQYF.

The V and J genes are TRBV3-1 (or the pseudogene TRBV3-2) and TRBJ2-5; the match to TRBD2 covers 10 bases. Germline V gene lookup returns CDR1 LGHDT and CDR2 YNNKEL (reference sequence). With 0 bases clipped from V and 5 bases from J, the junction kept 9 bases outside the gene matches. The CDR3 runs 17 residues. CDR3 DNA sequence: TGTGCCAGCAGCCAAGATCTGGTACTAGCGGGGATGGAGACCCAGTACTTC. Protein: CASSQDLVLAGMETQYF.

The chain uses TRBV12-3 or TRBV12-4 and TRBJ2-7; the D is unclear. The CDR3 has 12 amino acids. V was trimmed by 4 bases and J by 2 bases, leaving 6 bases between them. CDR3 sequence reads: CASSSTPYEQYF. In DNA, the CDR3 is TGTGCCAGCAGTTCTACCCCCTACGAGCAGTACTTC.

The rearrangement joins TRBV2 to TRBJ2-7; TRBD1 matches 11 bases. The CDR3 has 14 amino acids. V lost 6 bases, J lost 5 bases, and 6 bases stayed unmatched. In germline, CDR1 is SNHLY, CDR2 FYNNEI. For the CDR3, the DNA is TGTGCCAGCAGGAGGACAGGGGGCTTCGACGAGCAGTACTTC. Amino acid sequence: CASRRTGGFDEQYF. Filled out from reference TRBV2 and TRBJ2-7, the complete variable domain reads EPEVTQTPSHQVTQMGQEVILRCVPISNHLYFYWYRQILGQKVEFLVSFYNNEISEKSEIFDDQFSVERPDGSNFTLKIRSTKLEDSAMYFCASRRTGGFDEQYFGPGTRLTVT.

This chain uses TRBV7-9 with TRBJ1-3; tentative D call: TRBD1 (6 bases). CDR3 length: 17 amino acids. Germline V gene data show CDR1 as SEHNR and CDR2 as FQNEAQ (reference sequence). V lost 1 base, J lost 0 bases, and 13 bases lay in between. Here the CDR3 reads CASSLVGAGASGNTIYF. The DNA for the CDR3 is TGTGCCAGCAGCTTAGTGGGGGCAGGGGCCTCTGGAAACACCATATATTTT.

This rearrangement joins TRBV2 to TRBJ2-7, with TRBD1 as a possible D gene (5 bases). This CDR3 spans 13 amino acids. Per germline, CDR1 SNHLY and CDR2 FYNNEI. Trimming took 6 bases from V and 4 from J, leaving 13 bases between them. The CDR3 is CASRSDSLYEQYF. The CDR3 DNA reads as TGTGCCAGCAGATCTGACAGCCTATACGAGCAGTACTTC. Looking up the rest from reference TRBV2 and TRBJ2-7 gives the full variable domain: EPEVTQTPSHQVTQMGQEVILRCVPISNHLYFYWYRQILGQKVEFLVSFYNNEISEKSEIFDDQFSVERPDGSNFTLKIRSTKLEDSAMYFCASRSDSLYEQYFGPGTRLTVT.

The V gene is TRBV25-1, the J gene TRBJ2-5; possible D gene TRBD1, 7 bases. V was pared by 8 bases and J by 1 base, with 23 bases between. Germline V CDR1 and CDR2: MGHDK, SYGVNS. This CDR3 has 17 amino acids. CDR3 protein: CASEVRDSPGGQETQYF. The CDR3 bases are TGTGCCAGCGAAGTTAGGGACTCCCCAGGGGGCCAAGAGACCCAGTACTTC.

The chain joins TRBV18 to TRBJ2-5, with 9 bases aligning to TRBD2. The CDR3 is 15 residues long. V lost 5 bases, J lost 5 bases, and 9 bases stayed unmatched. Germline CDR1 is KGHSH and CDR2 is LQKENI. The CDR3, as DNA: TGTGCCAGCTCATTTCAGCGGGAGGTGGCGGAGACCCAGTACTTC. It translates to CASSFQREVAETQYF.

The CDR3 region is CASTTQGWYGYTF. The CDR3 DNA reads as TGTGCCAGCACGACACAGGGTTGGTATGGCTACACCTTC. The V call is TRBV6-5, the J call TRBJ1-2, with D possibly TRBD1 on 6 matching bases. CDR3 length equals 13 residues. Germline-derived CDR1 and CDR2 are MNHEY and SVGAGI. With 7 bases removed from V and 5 bases from J, the gap between germline ends came to 14 bases.

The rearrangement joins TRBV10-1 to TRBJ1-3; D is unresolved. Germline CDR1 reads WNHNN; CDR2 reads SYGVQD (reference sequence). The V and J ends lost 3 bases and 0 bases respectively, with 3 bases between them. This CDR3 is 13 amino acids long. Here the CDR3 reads CASSDSSGNTIYF. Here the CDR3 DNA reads TGCGCCAGCAGTGACAGCTCTGGAAACACCATATATTTT.

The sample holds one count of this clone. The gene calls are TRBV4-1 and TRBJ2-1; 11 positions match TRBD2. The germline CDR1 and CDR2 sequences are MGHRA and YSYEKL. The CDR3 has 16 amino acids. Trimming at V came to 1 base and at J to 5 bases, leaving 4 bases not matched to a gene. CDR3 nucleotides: TGCGCCAGCAGCCAAGCCGTGGGACTAGCGGACAATGAGCAGTTCTTC. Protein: CASSQAVGLADNEQFF.